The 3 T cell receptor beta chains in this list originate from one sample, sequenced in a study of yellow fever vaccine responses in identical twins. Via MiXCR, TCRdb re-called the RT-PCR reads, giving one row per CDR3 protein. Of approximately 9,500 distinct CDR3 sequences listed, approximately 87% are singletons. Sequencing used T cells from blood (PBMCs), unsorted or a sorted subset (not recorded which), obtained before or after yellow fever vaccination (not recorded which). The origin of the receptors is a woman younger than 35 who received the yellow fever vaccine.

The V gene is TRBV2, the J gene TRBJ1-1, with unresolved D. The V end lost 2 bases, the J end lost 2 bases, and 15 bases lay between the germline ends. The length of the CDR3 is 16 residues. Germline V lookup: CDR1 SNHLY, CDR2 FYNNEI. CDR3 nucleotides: TGTGCCAGCAGTGAATGGGTGGTTAGGGCTAACACTGAAGCTTTCTTT. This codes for CASSEWVVRANTEAFF.

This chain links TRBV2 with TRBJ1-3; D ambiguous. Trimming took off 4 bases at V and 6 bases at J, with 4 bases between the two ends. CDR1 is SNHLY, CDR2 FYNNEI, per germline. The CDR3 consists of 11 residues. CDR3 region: CASSAPNTIYF. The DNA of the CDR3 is TGTGCCAGCAGTGCCCCAAACACCATATATTTT.

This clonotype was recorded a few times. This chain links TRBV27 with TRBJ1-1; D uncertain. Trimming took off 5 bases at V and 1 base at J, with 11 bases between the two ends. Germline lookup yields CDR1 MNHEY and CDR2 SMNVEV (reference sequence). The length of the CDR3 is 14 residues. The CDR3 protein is CASSPSAGNTEAFF. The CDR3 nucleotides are TGTGCCAGCAGTCCTTCGGCGGGGAACACTGAAGCTTTCTTT.